This T cell receptor beta chain was identified in a study of T cell changes during pregnancy in multiple sclerosis. Repertoires were generated with immunoSEQ multiplex PCR, while TCRdb's copy carries only in-frame clones and drops some. In the table there are under 50,000 clones, approximately 90% of which are singletons. The germline V gene has CDR1 SGDLS and CDR2 YYNGEE. With 2 bases clipped from V and 4 bases from J, the junction kept 5 bases outside the gene matches. This CDR3 comprises 15 residues. Specimen: CD8+ T cells from peripheral blood mononuclear cells, collected in the second trimester of pregnancy. The genes are TRBV9 and TRBJ2-1; TRBD2 matches at 8 bases. The sequence derives from a female donor with multiple sclerosis, enrolled in a pregnancy study. The CDR3: CASSVALAVYNEQFF. The CDR3, as DNA: TGTGCCAGCAGCGTTGCACTAGCGGTTTACAATGAGCAGTTCTTC.